This T cell receptor beta chain was sequenced in a study of T cells after posttransplantation cyclophosphamide. The study's findings and limits: Later blood repertoires were often dominated by clones from the donor CD8+ memory compartment. Recipient CMV seropositivity and CMV reactivation strongly tracked TRB clonality.

This clone is medium-sized in the sample. Its matching antigen is unknown. On the day of bone marrow donation, the related graft donor provided peripheral blood. Germline values: CDR1 LNHDA, CDR2 SQIVND (reference sequence). The CDR3 loop spans 14 amino acids. The V end was cut by 10 bases, the J end by 8 bases, with 20 bases between. Profiling relied on immunoSEQ multiplex PCR, and the TCRdb table lists in-frame clones only, not all of them. The sample carries 22,000 or so clones, approximately 71% recorded once. This clonotype was obtained from a woman in her sixties in good health, CMV-negative, and a related stem cell transplant donor. V is TRBV19 and J is TRBJ1-4, with D maybe TRBD1 (5 bases). Sequenced sample: memory CD4+ T cells sorted from PBMCs. Here the CDR3 reads CATPGTPGGEKLFF. The CDR3 DNA follows: TGTGCCACCCCTGGGACTCCCGGTGGGGAAAAACTGTTTTTT.